This T cell receptor beta chain was sequenced in a study of beta chain features in type 1 diabetes. Regarding the study as a whole: Sampled from patients, naive, central memory and Treg TCRB repertoires appeared more similar than those sampled from healthy donors. PCR might favor shorter templates, but any such skew would affect patients and controls equally. The VDJ junctions of type 1 diabetes patients carried fewer insertions and more deletions.

CDR3 size: 15 residues. Between the trimmed V and J ends, which lost 5 bases and 2 bases, there was a span of 10 bases. Per germline, CDR1 PRHDT and CDR2 FYEKMQ (reference sequence). CD4+ cells of the naive, central memory, regulatory and stem cell-like memory types were sorted via CD45RO/CCR7/CD25/CD127/CD95/CD27. This clone was seen a single time. Its matching antigen is unknown. Expressed TCRB transcripts were sequenced because the isolated RNA had all been reverse transcribed beforehand. Assay used: immunoSEQ multiplex PCR; TCRdb lists only in-frame clones, some missing. The sample shows 250,000 or so clones, more than 65% of them seen only once.

This sequence originates from a man aged 25 to 45 in good health. The material sequenced was naive CD4+ T cells from blood. The V and J genes are TRBV13 and TRBJ2-6; D is perhaps TRBD1 (6 bases). CDR3 region: CASSIQGPGANVLTF. DNA for the CDR3: TGTGCCAGCAGCATACAGGGTCCTGGGGCCAACGTCCTGACTTTC.